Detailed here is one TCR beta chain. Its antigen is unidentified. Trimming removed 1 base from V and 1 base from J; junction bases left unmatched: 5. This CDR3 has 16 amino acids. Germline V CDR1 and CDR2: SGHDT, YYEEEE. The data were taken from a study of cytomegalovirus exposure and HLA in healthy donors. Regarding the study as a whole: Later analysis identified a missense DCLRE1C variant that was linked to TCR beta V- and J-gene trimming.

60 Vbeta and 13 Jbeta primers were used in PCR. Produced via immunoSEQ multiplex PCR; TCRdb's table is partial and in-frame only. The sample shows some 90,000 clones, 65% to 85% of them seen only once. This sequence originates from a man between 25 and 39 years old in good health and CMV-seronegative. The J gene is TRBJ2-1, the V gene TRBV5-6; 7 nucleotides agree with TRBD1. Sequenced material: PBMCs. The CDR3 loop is CASSLLGTVSYNEQFF. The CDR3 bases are TGTGCCAGCAGCTTGCTTGGGACAGTGTCCTACAATGAGCAGTTCTTC. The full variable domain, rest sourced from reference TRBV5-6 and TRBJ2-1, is DAGVTQSPTHLIKTRGQQVTLRCSPKSGHDTVSWYQQALGQGPQFIFQYYEEEERQRGNFPDRFSGHQFPNYSSELNVNALLLGDSALYLCASSLLGTVSYNEQFFGPGTRLTVL.